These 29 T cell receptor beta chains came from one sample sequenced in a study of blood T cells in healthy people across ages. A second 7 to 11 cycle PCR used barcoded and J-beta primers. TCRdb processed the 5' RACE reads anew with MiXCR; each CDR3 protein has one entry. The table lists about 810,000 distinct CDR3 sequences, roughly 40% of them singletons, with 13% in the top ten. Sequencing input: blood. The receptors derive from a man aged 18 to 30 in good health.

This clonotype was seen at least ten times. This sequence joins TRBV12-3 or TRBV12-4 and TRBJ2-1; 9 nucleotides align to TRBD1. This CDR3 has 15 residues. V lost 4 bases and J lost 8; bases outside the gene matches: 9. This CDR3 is CASSYWDRAFDEQFF. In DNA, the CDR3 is TGTGCCAGCAGTTATTGGGACAGGGCTTTCGATGAGCAGTTCTTC.

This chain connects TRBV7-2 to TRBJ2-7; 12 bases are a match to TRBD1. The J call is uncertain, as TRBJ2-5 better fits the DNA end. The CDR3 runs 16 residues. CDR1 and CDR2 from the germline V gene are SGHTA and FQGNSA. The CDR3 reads CASSLTGTGGMKTQYF. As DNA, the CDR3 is TGTGCCAGCAGCTTAACTGGGACAGGGGGCATGAAGACCCAGTACTTC.

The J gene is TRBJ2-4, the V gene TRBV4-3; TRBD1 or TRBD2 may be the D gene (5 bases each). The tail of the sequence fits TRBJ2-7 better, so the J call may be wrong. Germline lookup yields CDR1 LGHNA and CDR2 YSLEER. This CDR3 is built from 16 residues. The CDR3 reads CASSQEEGIRSYEQYF. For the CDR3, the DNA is TGCGCCAGCAGCCAAGAAGAGGGGATCCGGTCCTACGAGCAGTACTTC.

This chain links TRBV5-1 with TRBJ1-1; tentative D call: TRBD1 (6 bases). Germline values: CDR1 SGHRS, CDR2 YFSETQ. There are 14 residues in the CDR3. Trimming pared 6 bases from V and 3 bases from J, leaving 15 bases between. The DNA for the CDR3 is TGCGCCAGCACACAGGGTCGAGGGGACACTGAAGCTTTCTTT. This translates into CASTQGRGDTEAFF.

CDR3 DNA sequence: TGTGCCAGCAGTTACCCGGGACTAGCGTTTGCAACCGGGGAGCTGTTTTTT. It specifies CASSYPGLAFATGELFF. The chain joins TRBV6-2 or TRBV6-3 to TRBJ2-2; 10 bases match TRBD2. There are 17 residues in the CDR3. J lost 5 bases, V lost 2 bases, and 8 bases had no gene match. CDR1 is MNHEY, CDR2 SVGEGT, per germline.

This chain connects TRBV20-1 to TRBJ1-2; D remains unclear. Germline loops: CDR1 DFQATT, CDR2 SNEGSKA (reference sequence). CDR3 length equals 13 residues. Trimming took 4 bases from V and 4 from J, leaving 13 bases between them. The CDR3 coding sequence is TGCAGTGCTAATCCCGGGGAGCGCTATGGCTACACCTTC. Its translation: CSANPGERYGYTF.

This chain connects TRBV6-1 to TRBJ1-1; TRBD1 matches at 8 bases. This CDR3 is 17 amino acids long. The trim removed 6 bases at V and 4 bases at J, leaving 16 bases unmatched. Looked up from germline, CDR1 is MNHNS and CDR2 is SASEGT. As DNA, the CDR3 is TGTGCCAGCAGAGACGACCCGCAGGGGGCGGCCGGCACTGAAGCTTTCTTT. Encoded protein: CASRDDPQGAAGTEAFF.

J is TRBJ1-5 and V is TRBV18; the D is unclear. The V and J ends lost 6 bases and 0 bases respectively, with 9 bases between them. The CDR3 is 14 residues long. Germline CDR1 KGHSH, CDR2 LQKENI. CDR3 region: CASSFTVSNQPQHF. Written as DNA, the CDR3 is TGTGCCAGCTCCTTCACGGTTAGCAATCAGCCCCAGCATTTT.

As DNA, the CDR3 is TGCGCCAGCAGCCAAGAAGCGGGACAGGCTTACTATGGCTACACCTTC. Protein sequence: CASSQEAGQAYYGYTF. This chain connects TRBV4-3 to TRBJ1-2; 8 nucleotides match TRBD1. Trimming took 0 bases from V and 3 from J; bases not matched to a gene: 6. From germline, CDR1 is LGHNA and CDR2 YSLEER. CDR3 length equals 16 residues.

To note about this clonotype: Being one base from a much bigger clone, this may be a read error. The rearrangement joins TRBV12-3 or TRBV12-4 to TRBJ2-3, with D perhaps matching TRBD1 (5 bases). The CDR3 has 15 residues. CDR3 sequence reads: CASSLGLQGTDTRYF. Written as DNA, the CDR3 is TGTGCCAGCAGTTTAGGCCTCCAGGGCACAGATACGCGGTATTTT.

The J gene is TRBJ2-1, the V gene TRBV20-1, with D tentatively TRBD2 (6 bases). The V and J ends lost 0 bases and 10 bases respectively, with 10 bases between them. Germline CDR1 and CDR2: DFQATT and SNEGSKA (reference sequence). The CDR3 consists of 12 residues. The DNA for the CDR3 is TGCAGTGCTAGAGAGGCTAGCGTGGAGCAGTTCTTC. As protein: CSAREASVEQFF.

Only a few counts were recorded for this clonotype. CDR3 residues: CASSYGTFSYNEQFF. The CDR3 DNA reads TGTGCCAGCAGTTACGGGACTTTCTCCTACAATGAGCAGTTCTTC. This chain uses TRBV6-5 with TRBJ2-1; possibly TRBD2 for D (6 bases). This CDR3 contains 15 residues. Germline assignment: CDR1 MNHEY and CDR2 SVGAGI. V lost 2 bases and J 0 bases, leaving 8 bases between the germline ends.

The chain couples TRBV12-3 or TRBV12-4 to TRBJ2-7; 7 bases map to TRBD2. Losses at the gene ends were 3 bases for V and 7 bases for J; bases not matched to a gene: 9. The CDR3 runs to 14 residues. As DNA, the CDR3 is TGTGCCAGCAGTTTGGTGGGCGGCGGGGGTGAGCAGTACTTC. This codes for CASSLVGGGGEQYF.

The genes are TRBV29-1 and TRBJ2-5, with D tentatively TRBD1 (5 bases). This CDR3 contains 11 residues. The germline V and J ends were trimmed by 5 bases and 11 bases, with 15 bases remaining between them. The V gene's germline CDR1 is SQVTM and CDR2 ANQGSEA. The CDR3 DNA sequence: TGCAGCGTTCAATCAGGGAATGAGCAGTACTTC. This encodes CSVQSGNEQYF.

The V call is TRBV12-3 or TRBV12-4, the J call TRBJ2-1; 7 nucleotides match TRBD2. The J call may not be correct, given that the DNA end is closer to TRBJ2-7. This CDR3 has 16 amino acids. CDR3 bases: TGTGCCAGCAGAGGTCACCGGGAGGCCTCCTACAATGAGCAGTACTTC. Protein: CASRGHREASYNEQYF.

In DNA, the CDR3 is TGTGCCAGCAGCTTGGGGACAGTGGTCTACAATGAGCAGTTCTTC. Translated: CASSLGTVVYNEQFF. V gene TRBV7-9 combines with J gene TRBJ2-1; TRBD1 matches at 7 bases. CDR3 length: 15 amino acids. With 3 bases clipped from V and 3 bases from J, the junction kept 5 bases outside the gene matches. CDR1 is SEHNR, CDR2 FQNEAQ, per germline (reference sequence).

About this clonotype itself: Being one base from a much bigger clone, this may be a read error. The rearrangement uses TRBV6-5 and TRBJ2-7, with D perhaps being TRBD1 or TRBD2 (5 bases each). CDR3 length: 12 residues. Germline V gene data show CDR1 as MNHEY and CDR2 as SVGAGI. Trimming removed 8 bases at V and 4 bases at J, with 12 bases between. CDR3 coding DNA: TGTGCCAGCGGCCAGGGACGTTACGAGCAGTACTTC. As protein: CASGQGRYEQYF.

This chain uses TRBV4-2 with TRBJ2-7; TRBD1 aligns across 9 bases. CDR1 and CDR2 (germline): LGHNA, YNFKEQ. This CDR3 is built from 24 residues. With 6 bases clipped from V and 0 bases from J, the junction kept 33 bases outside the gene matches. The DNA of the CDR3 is TGTGCCAGCAGTTCGAAAGGGGACAGGGTTCCCGTCAGATCCGGCTATTATCCCTCCTACGAGCAGTACTTC. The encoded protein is CASSSKGDRVPVRSGYYPSYEQYF.

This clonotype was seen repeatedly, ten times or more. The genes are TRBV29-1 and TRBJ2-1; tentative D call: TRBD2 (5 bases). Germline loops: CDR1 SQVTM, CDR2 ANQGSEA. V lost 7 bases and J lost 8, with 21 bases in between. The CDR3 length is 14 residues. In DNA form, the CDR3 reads TGCAGCGCGAGGGCCGGTTGGGCTTCGGATGAGCAGTTCTTC. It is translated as CSARAGWASDEQFF.

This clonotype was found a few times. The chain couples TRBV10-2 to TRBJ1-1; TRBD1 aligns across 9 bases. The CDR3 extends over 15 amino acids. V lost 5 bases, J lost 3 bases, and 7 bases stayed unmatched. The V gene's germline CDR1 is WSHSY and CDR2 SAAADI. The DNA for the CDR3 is TGCGCCAGCAGTTCCCGGGACAGGGTGTACACTGAAGCTTTCTTT. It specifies CASSSRDRVYTEAFF.

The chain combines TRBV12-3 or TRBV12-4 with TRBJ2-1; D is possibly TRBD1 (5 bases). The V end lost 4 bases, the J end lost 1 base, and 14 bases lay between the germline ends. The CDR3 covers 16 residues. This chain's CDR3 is CASSSPRTHSYNEQFF. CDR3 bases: TGTGCCAGCAGTTCCCCTCGGACACATTCCTACAATGAGCAGTTCTTC.

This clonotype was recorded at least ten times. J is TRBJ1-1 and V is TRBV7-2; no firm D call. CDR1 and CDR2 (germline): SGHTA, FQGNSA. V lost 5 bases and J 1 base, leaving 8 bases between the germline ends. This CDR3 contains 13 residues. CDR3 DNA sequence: TGTGCCAGCAGCCGCGACGGGAACACTGAAGCTTTCTTT. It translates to CASSRDGNTEAFF.

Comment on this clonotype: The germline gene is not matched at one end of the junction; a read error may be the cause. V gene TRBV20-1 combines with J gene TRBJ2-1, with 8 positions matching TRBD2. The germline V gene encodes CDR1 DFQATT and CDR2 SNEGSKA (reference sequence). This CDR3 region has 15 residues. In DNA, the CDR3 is TGCAGTGCTAGAGGATCGGGGGGGGGATACAGTGAGCAGTTCTTC. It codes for CSARGSGGGYSEQFF.

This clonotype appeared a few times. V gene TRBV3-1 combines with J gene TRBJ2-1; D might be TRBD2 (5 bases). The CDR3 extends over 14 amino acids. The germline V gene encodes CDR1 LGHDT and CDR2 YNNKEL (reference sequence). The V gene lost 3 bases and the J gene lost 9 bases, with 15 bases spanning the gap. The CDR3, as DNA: TGTGCCAGCAGCCACGGGCCTCCTGGAGGTGAGCAGTTCTTC. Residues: CASSHGPPGGEQFF.

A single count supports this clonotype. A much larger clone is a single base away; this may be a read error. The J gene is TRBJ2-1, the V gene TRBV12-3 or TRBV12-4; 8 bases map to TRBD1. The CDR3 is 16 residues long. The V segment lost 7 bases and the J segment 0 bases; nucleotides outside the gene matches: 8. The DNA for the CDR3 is TGTGCCAGCACCGCAGGGGGCGACAGCTCCTACAATGAGCAGTTCTTC. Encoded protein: CASTAGGDSSYNEQFF.

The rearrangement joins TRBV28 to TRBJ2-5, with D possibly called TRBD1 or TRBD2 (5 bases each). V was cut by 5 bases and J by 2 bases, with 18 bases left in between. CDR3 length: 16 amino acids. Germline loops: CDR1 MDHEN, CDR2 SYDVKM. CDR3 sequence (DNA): TGTGCCAGCAGTGTCCGGGACGGAGATTTACAAGAGACCCAGTACTTC. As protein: CASSVRDGDLQETQYF.

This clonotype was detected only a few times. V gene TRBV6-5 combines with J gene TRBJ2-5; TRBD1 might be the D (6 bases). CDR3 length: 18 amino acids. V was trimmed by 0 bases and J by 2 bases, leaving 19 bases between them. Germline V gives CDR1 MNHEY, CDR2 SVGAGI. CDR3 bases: TGTGCCAGCAGTTACTCGGGGTCCCTAGGGGGAGAGCAAGAGACCCAGTACTTC. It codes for CASSYSGSLGGEQETQYF.

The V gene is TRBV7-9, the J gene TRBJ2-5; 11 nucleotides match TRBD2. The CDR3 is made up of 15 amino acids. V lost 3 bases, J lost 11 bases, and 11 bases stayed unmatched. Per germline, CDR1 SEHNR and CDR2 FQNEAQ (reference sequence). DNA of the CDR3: TGTGCCAGCAGCTTCGGACTAGCGGGTGTGTATGAGCAGTACTTC. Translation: CASSFGLAGVYEQYF.

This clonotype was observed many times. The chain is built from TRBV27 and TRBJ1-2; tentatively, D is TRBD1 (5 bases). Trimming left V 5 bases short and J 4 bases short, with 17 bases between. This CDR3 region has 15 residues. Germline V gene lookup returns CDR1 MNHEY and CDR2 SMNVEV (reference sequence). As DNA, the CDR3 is TGTGCCAGCAGTAGTATGACAGCCCATCCCTATGGCTACACCTTC. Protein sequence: CASSSMTAHPYGYTF.